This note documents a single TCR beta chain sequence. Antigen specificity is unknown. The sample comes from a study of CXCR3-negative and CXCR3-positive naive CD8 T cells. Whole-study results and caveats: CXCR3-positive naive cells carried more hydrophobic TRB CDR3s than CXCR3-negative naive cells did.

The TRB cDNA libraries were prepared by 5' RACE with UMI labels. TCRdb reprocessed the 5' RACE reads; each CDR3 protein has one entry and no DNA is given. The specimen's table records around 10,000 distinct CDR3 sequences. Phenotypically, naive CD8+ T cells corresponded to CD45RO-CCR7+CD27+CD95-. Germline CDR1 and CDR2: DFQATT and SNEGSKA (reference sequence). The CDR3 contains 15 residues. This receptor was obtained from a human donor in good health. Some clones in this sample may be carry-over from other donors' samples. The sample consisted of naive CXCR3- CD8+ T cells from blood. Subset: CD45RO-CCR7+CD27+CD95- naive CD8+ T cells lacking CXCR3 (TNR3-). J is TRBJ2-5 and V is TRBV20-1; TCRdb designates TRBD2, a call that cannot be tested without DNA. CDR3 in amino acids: CSARDWSSGIETQYF.